Below are 27 T cell receptor beta chains sequenced from a single sample in a study of blood T cell repertoires in COVID-19. Generated by immunoSEQ multiplex PCR, the TCRdb table keeps only in-frame clones and is missing some. The sample lists some 190,000 clones, roughly nine tenths seen once, with approximately 1.1% in the top ten. Source material: peripheral blood. The receptors originated from a man aged 25-45 years with acute or convalescent COVID-19.

J is TRBJ2-7 and V is TRBV6-5, with D perhaps matching TRBD2 (5 bases). The CDR3 has 13 residues. Germline CDR1 reads MNHEY; CDR2 reads SVGAGI. The V gene lost 0 bases and the J gene lost 6 bases, with 9 bases spanning the gap. The CDR3 here is CASSYSPGSEQYF. CDR3 sequence (DNA): TGTGCCAGCAGTTACTCGCCGGGATCCGAGCAGTACTTC.

The chain carries TRBV3-1 (or the pseudogene TRBV3-2) and TRBJ2-3, with D perhaps TRBD2 (6 bases). This CDR3 spans 14 amino acids. Germline loops: CDR1 LGHDT, CDR2 YNNKEL (reference sequence). V gave up 5 bases and J gave up 15 bases, with 24 bases separating them. The chain's CDR3 is CASSVNTGTGVGYF. CDR3 DNA: TGTGCCAGCAGCGTAAATACCGGGACTGGGGTTGGATATTTT.

The genes are TRBV5-4 and TRBJ1-2; 9 bases match TRBD1. The length of the CDR3 is 13 residues. Trimming at V came to 2 bases and at J to 7 bases, leaving 3 bases not matched to a gene. Germline CDR1 reads SGHNT; CDR2 reads YYREEE (reference sequence). The CDR3 spells CASSFGTGIGYTF. The DNA of the CDR3 is TGTGCCAGCAGCTTCGGGACAGGGATTGGCTACACCTTC.

The rearrangement uses TRBV6-5 and TRBJ1-3; maybe TRBD1 (5 bases). CDR1 is MNHEY, CDR2 SVGAGI, per germline. The CDR3 consists of 15 residues. With 2 bases removed from V and 4 bases from J, the gap between germline ends came to 12 bases. The CDR3 loop is CASSYGGGEGNTIYF. DNA for the CDR3: TGTGCCAGCAGTTACGGAGGAGGGGAAGGAAACACCATATATTTT.

The chain joins TRBV3-1 (or the pseudogene TRBV3-2) to TRBJ2-5; TRBD2 matches at 14 bases. The DNA end favors TRBJ2-7, so the J call may be wrong. From germline, CDR1 is LGHDT and CDR2 YNNKEL (reference sequence). CDR3 length: 17 residues. The CDR3 spells CASSQGYGTSGSYEQYF. DNA for the CDR3: TGTGCCAGCAGCCAAGGGTACGGGACTAGCGGGAGCTACGAGCAGTACTTC.

J is TRBJ2-3 and V is TRBV3-1 (or the pseudogene TRBV3-2), with 16 bases aligning to TRBD2. The CDR3 length is 17 residues. J lost 3 bases, V lost 4 bases, and 4 bases had no gene match. CDR1 LGHDT and CDR2 YNNKEL come from the germline V gene (reference sequence). The CDR3 loop is CASSPGLAGGLTDTQYF. Here the CDR3 DNA reads TGTGCCAGCAGCCCGGGACTAGCGGGGGGGCTGACAGATACGCAGTATTTT.

V is TRBV6-1 and J is TRBJ2-2; 9 bases fit TRBD2. The CDR3 runs 17 residues. The V and J ends lost 1 base and 3 bases, in that order; junction bases with no gene match: 6. Per germline, CDR1 MNHNS and CDR2 SASEGT. As DNA, the CDR3 is TGTGCCAGCAGTGAAGGACTAGCGGTTTTTTACACCGGGGAGCTGTTTTTT. Amino acid sequence: CASSEGLAVFYTGELFF.

The chain uses TRBV6-5 and TRBJ2-1, with 7 bases lining up with TRBD2. CDR3 length: 13 residues. Germline lookup yields CDR1 MNHEY and CDR2 SVGAGI. Trimming cost V 5 bases and J 9 bases; bases outside gene matches: 7. The DNA of the CDR3 is TGTGCCAGCAGTACAGGACTAGAGCTTGAGCAGTTCTTC. Translation gives CASSTGLELEQFF.

The chain couples TRBV5-4 to TRBJ2-1, with TRBD1 matching 11 bases. The V gene end was trimmed by 0 bases and the J gene end by 6 bases; junction bases not matched to a gene: 2. The CDR3 extends over 15 amino acids. The germline gives CDR1 SGHNT, CDR2 YYREEE (reference sequence). The CDR3 reads CASSLEGTGGNEQFF. CDR3 nucleotides: TGTGCCAGCAGCTTGGAAGGGACAGGGGGCAATGAGCAGTTCTTC.

The chain recombines TRBV3-1 (or the pseudogene TRBV3-2) with TRBJ1-1; TRBD1 agrees at 7 bases. This CDR3 spans 16 amino acids. Germline assignment: CDR1 LGHDT and CDR2 YNNKEL (reference sequence). Germline trimming cut 6 bases from V and 1 base from J; bases unmatched to any gene: 11. CDR3 loop: CASSPGTVVPNTEAFF. The CDR3 region has the DNA TGTGCCAGCAGTCCCGGGACAGTCGTTCCGAACACTGAAGCTTTCTTT.

V is TRBV6-6 and J is TRBJ1-6, with D tentatively TRBD1 (6 bases). The germline CDR1 and CDR2 sequences are MNHNY and SVGAGI (reference sequence). Trimming stripped 4 bases from V and 7 bases from J, with 17 bases between. CDR3 length: 16 amino acids. CDR3: CASSFPPRTANSPLHF. CDR3 bases: TGTGCCAGCAGTTTCCCGCCGAGGACAGCAAATTCACCCCTCCACTTT.

V usage is TRBV6-6 and J usage is TRBJ2-2, with TRBD1 matching over 8 bases. CDR1 and CDR2 from the germline V gene are MNHNY and SVGAGI (reference sequence). V shed 7 bases and J 5 bases; nucleotides not matched to a gene: 6. The CDR3 covers 14 residues. CDR3 loop: CASKGTGGTGELFF. In nucleotides, the CDR3 is TGTGCCAGCAAAGGGACAGGAGGAACCGGGGAGCTGTTTTTT.

The chain joins TRBV19 to TRBJ2-5, with 9 bases fitting TRBD1. Germline-derived CDR1 and CDR2 are LNHDA and SQIVND (reference sequence). After removal of 6 bases from V and 4 bases from J, the junction contained 9 bases not matched to a gene. This CDR3 has 15 amino acids. In DNA, the CDR3 is TGTGCCAGTAGCCCGGGACAGGGCGTTTTAGAGACCCAGTACTTC. It codes for CASSPGQGVLETQYF.

This chain connects TRBV6-5 to TRBJ1-2; TRBD1 matches 10 bases. The germline V gene encodes CDR1 MNHEY and CDR2 SVGAGI. After removal of 6 bases from V and 7 bases from J, the junction contained 5 bases not matched to a gene. The CDR3 runs 13 residues. CDR3 in DNA: TGTGCCAGCAGGCGGGGACAGGGGTCTGGCTACACCTTC. Amino acids: CASRRGQGSGYTF.

The rearrangement links TRBV29-1 to TRBJ2-3; TRBD1 aligns across 8 bases. Germline V gene lookup returns CDR1 SQVTM and CDR2 ANQGSEA. The CDR3 runs 14 residues. V lost 7 bases to trimming and J lost 6 bases; unmatched junction nucleotides: 12. CDR3: CSAGRVQGGDTQYF. CDR3 in DNA: TGCAGCGCTGGTCGGGTACAGGGGGGTGATACGCAGTATTTT.

The V call is TRBV6-5, the J call TRBJ1-5, with D perhaps TRBD1 (5 bases). Germline-derived CDR1 and CDR2 are MNHEY and SVGAGI. Trimming removed 6 bases at V and 7 bases at J, with 19 bases between. The CDR3 has 15 amino acids. The CDR3 DNA reads TGTGCCAGCAGGTCGGAACAGGTACCCTCGCAGCCCCAGCATTTT. This translates into CASRSEQVPSQPQHF.

The chain is built from TRBV7-3 and TRBJ2-2; D perhaps matches TRBD2 (6 bases). The CDR3 contains 15 residues. Between the trimmed V and J ends, which lost 2 bases and 0 bases, there was a span of 7 bases. Germline CDR1 SGHTA, CDR2 FQGTGA. Written as DNA, the CDR3 is TGTGCCAGCAGCTTAGGGACTCCGAACACCGGGGAGCTGTTTTTT. Protein: CASSLGTPNTGELFF.

CDR3 in DNA: TGTGCCAGCAACCGGGACAGCGGCACAGATACGCAGTATTTT. Translated: CASNRDSGTDTQYF. The chain joins TRBV9 to TRBJ2-3, with 7 bases that match TRBD1. Germline V lookup: CDR1 SGDLS, CDR2 YYNGEE. The CDR3 is made up of 14 amino acids. J was trimmed by 1 base and V by 6 bases; bases with no gene match: 5.

The table lists this clone with a count of one. The CDR3 sequence: CASTQGGNTIYF. CDR3 nucleotide sequence: TGTGCCAGCACTCAGGGGGGAAACACCATATATTTT. V is TRBV28 and J is TRBJ1-3, with D perhaps matching TRBD1 (6 bases). There are 12 residues in the CDR3. CDR1 is MDHEN, CDR2 SYDVKM, per germline. Deletions cut 7 bases from V and 4 bases from J, with 8 bases between.

The chain is built from TRBV10-3 and TRBJ2-7, with TRBD2 matching 10 bases. The ends lost 5 bases at V and 6 bases at J; junction bases unmatched: 10. The CDR3 extends over 15 amino acids. The germline CDR1 and CDR2 sequences are ENHRY and SYGVKD. The CDR3 bases are TGTGCCATCAGTCCCGATGAGCGGGGGGGCCGCGAGCAGTACTTC. Translation gives CAISPDERGGREQYF.

The J gene is TRBJ1-6, the V gene TRBV28; D unclear. This CDR3 has 14 amino acids. Germline V gives CDR1 MDHEN, CDR2 SYDVKM. Trimming removed 6 bases at V and 10 bases at J, with 16 bases between. The CDR3 loop is CASRSPRTRSPLHF. The CDR3 nucleotides read TGTGCCAGCAGGTCCCCACGAACTCGGTCACCCCTCCACTTT.

J is TRBJ2-7 and V is TRBV12-3 or TRBV12-4; D not certain. Trimming cost V 3 bases and J 9 bases, with 12 bases left between them. This CDR3 spans 12 amino acids. This CDR3 reads CASSFGPFGQYF. The DNA of the CDR3 is TGTGCCAGCAGTTTTGGGCCGTTCGGGCAGTACTTC.

The chain is built from TRBV29-1 and TRBJ2-3; a weak D match, TRBD1 (6 bases). V was pared by 5 bases and J by 6 bases, with 15 bases between. Germline V CDR1 and CDR2: SQVTM, ANQGSEA. This CDR3 has 13 residues. The CDR3 DNA reads TGCAGCGTTATAACAGGGAAAGTTGATACGCAGTATTTT. Translated: CSVITGKVDTQYF.

The genes are TRBV28 and TRBJ1-1; D might be TRBD1 (5 bases). Germline V gene lookup returns CDR1 MDHEN and CDR2 SYDVKM. The CDR3 extends over 14 amino acids. V was trimmed by 2 bases and J by 3 bases, leaving 10 bases between them. CDR3 amino acids: CASSLGAPHTEAFF. The CDR3 nucleotides read TGTGCCAGCAGTTTAGGGGCCCCCCACACTGAAGCTTTCTTT.

This clone was counted a single time. The V and J genes are TRBV3-1 (or the pseudogene TRBV3-2) and TRBJ1-2; weak D call: TRBD1 (6 bases). The CDR3 runs 18 residues. V was cut by 0 bases and J by 4 bases, with 21 bases left in between. The germline gives CDR1 LGHDT, CDR2 YNNKEL (reference sequence). The CDR3 reads CASSQDWIGETGIYGYTF. As DNA, the CDR3 is TGTGCCAGCAGCCAAGATTGGATCGGGGAAACAGGGATCTATGGCTACACCTTC.

The chain couples TRBV27 to TRBJ2-4, with 10 nucleotides matching TRBD1. Trimming took 5 bases from V and 6 from J; bases not matched to a gene: 4. Germline loops: CDR1 MNHEY, CDR2 SMNVEV (reference sequence). There are 14 residues in the CDR3. DNA of the CDR3: TGTGCCAGCAGTCTCCGGGACAGGGGAAACATTCAGTACTTC. It is translated as CASSLRDRGNIQYF.

This clone was detected once. The chain recombines TRBV9 with TRBJ2-1; D might be TRBD1 (6 bases). The CDR3 consists of 15 residues. V was shortened by 4 bases and J by 6 bases, with 17 bases between the two germline ends. Germline CDR1 is SGDLS and CDR2 is YYNGEE. The CDR3 protein is CASSTGQIKFNEQFF. In DNA, the CDR3 is TGTGCCAGCAGCACAGGACAGATAAAGTTCAATGAGCAGTTCTTC.